Here is one TCR beta chain with its context. The antigen is unknown. Per the germline V gene, CDR1 is LGHNA and CDR2 is YNFKEQ. The CDR3 is 17 residues long. Unmatched junction bases numbered 8, after V lost 2 bases and J lost 3 bases. This entry comes from a study of T cells in Graves' hyperthyroidism and ophthalmopathy. Amplification yielded TCR beta CDR3 regions, with RNA transcripts as the source. Researchers ran a first-round RT-PCR on the TCR CDR3 using the HTBI primer set. Each CDR3 protein is one row after TCRdb ran MiXCR on the multiplex PCR reads. The repertoire holds about 610,000 distinct CDR3 sequences, approximately 15% seen once, with 3.5% to 4.5% in the top ten. Study-level findings and limits: Most thyroid clonotypes expanded above 0.001 were also detected in blood.

Ophthalmopathy patients had moderate-to-severe active disease, CAS ≥3, NOSPECS ≥4, and disease duration under 3 months. Lactation, pregnancy, other autoimmune disease or uncontrolled infection led to exclusion of patients. In making diagnoses, clinical symptoms, serum thyroxine and TRAb, thyroid ultrasound and orbital computed tomography were all used. The specimen sequenced was blood. The rearrangement joins TRBV4-2 to TRBJ2-7, with 12 bases that match TRBD2. This TCR derives from a woman aged 40 to 50 with Graves' ophthalmopathy. The CDR3 protein is CASSQPLTLAGGYEQYF. CDR3 in DNA: TGTGCCAGCAGCCAACCATTGACACTAGCGGGGGGCTACGAGCAGTACTTC.